Below are 15 T cell receptor beta chains sequenced from a single sample in a study of cytomegalovirus exposure and HLA in healthy donors. The PCR ran on 60 Vbeta and 13 Jbeta primers. Using immunoSEQ multiplex PCR, the repertoire was profiled, and TCRdb retains in-frame clones only, with some absent. The repertoire holds tens of thousands of clones, with approximately 80% as singletons. The specimen sequenced was PBMCs. The receptor set was obtained from a woman aged 50 to 65 in good health and CMV-seropositive.

The rearrangement uses TRBV2 and TRBJ1-6; 9 positions match TRBD1. Losses at the gene ends were 5 bases for V and 10 bases for J; bases not matched to a gene: 9. Germline values: CDR1 SNHLY, CDR2 FYNNEI. The CDR3 loop spans 15 amino acids. The CDR3 reads CASSWGTGYNSPLHF. The CDR3 coding sequence is TGTGCCAGCAGTTGGGGGACAGGGTACAACTCACCCCTCCACTTT.

The chain recombines TRBV7-6 with TRBJ1-3; 8 bases are shared with TRBD1. The J segment lost 0 bases and the V segment lost 5 bases, leaving 9 bases of the junction unmatched. The germline V gene has CDR1 SGHVS and CDR2 FNYEAQ. The CDR3 sequence is 17 residues long. The CDR3 DNA sequence: TGTGCCAGCAGCCCCCCCGGACAGGGCGTCTCTGGAAACACCATATATTTT. Protein product: CASSPPGQGVSGNTIYF. Complete variable domain (other parts from reference TRBV7-6 and TRBJ1-3): GAGVSQSPRYKVTKRGQDVALRCDPISGHVSLYWYRQALGQGPEFLTYFNYEAQQDKSGLPNDRFSAERPEGSISTLTIQRTEQRDSAMYRCASSPPGQGVSGNTIYFGEGSWLTVV.

The sample holds one count of this clone. A junction boundary mismatches the germline segment, possibly from a read error. The chain recombines TRBV7-9 with TRBJ2-2; TRBD1 matches at 9 bases. Per the germline V gene, CDR1 is SEHNR and CDR2 is FQNEAQ (reference sequence). The CDR3 is 15 amino acids. In nucleotides, the CDR3 is TGTTCCAGCAGCTTACCGACAGGGGGGGACGGGGAGCTGTTTTTT. It codes for CSSSLPTGGDGELFF.

In nucleotides, the CDR3 is TGTGCCAGCTCACCACCTCAGGGCACTGAAGCTTTCTTT. This encodes CASSPPQGTEAFF. The gene calls are TRBV18 and TRBJ1-1; maybe TRBD1 (5 bases). Trimming took 0 bases from V and 4 from J, leaving 6 bases between them. Germline-derived CDR1 and CDR2 are KGHSH and LQKENI. There are 13 residues in the CDR3.

V is TRBV7-2 and J is TRBJ1-5; no definite D call. This CDR3 contains 14 residues. Trimming cost V 5 bases and J 4 bases, with 12 bases left between them. Germline loops: CDR1 SGHTA, CDR2 FQGNSA. In DNA, the CDR3 is TGTGCCAGCAGCGTCTTGGGAGGGAATCAGCCCCAGCATTTT. This gives the protein CASSVLGGNQPQHF. Drawing the rest from reference TRBV7-2 and TRBJ1-5, the complete variable domain is GAGVSQSPSNKVTEKGKDVELRCDPISGHTALYWYRQSLGQGLEFLIYFQGNSAPDKSGLPSDRFSAERTGGSVSTLTIQRTQQEDSAVYLCASSVLGGNQPQHFGDGTRLSIL.

This clone was recorded a few times. This chain joins TRBV30 and TRBJ1-1, with D perhaps matching TRBD1 (5 bases). Per germline, CDR1 GTSNPN and CDR2 SVGIG (reference sequence). Trimming took off 0 bases at V and 0 bases at J, with 14 bases between the two ends. The CDR3 sequence is 16 residues long. The CDR3 coding sequence is TGTGCCTGGAGTGTGGGGCAGGGTAGGATGAACACTGAAGCTTTCTTT. This codes for CAWSVGQGRMNTEAFF.

Only a few counts were recorded for this clone. The chain has TRBV30 and TRBJ2-3; D may be TRBD1 (6 bases). Germline V gene sequence: CDR1 GTSNPN, CDR2 SVGIG (reference sequence). The V and J ends lost 7 bases and 2 bases respectively, with 10 bases between them. This CDR3 contains 12 residues. The chain's CDR3 is CALDRATDTQYF. In nucleotides, the CDR3 is TGTGCCTTGGACAGAGCCACAGATACGCAGTATTTT.

The chain couples TRBV27 to TRBJ2-5; 9 positions agree with TRBD1. CDR1 MNHEY and CDR2 SMNVEV come from the germline V gene (reference sequence). J gave up 4 bases and V 1 base, and 7 bases lay outside the gene matches. The CDR3 has 16 amino acids. The CDR3 region is CASSLFGQGWAETQYF. As DNA, the CDR3 is TGTGCCAGCAGTTTATTCGGACAGGGGTGGGCAGAGACCCAGTACTTC.

This chain connects TRBV25-1 to TRBJ2-1, with 8 positions matching TRBD2. CDR1 and CDR2 (germline): MGHDK, SYGVNS. The CDR3 is 17 amino acids. With V trimmed by 3 bases and J by 0 bases, 7 bases remained unmatched. CDR3 DNA sequence: TGTGCCAGCAGTGATCCAGCGGGAGTACCCTCCTACAATGAGCAGTTCTTC. It translates to CASSDPAGVPSYNEQFF. The full variable domain, in which reference TRBV25-1 and TRBJ2-1 provide the parts outside the CDR3, is EADIYQTPRYLVIGTGKKITLECSQTMGHDKMYWYQQDPGMELHLIHYSYGVNSTEKGDLSSESTVSRIRTEHFPLTLESARPSHTSQYLCASSDPAGVPSYNEQFFGPGTRLTVL.

The rearrangement links TRBV1 to TRBJ2-7; the DNA was not used to check the table's D call, TRBD2. TRBV1 is recorded as a pseudogene. The CDR3 length is 16 residues. CDR3: CTSSRELAGFRYEQYV. The CDR3 DNA sequence: TGCACCAGCAGCCGTGAACTAGCGGGATTTCGCTACGAGCAGTACGTC.

V is TRBV15 and J is TRBJ2-4; D gene uncertain. Trimming cost V 1 base and J 5 bases, with 9 bases left between them. Germline values: CDR1 LNHNV, CDR2 YYDKDF (reference sequence). The CDR3 loop spans 14 amino acids. The CDR3 region is CATSRGAPENIQYF. CDR3 DNA sequence: TGTGCCACCAGCAGAGGGGCTCCGGAAAACATTCAGTACTTC.

This clone was seen once. The V and J genes are TRBV19 and TRBJ1-4, with 9 bases identical to TRBD1. Trimming removed 5 bases from V and 6 bases from J; junction bases left unmatched: 4. Germline values: CDR1 LNHDA, CDR2 SQIVND (reference sequence). This CDR3 contains 14 residues. Written as DNA, the CDR3 is TGTGCCAGTAGTTGGACAGGGGTGGATGAAAAACTGTTTTTT. Amino acids: CASSWTGVDEKLFF.

V is TRBV29-1 and J is TRBJ2-3, with 9 bases that match TRBD2. V lost 3 bases, J lost 2 bases, and 3 bases stayed unmatched. There are 14 residues in the CDR3. CDR1 SQVTM and CDR2 ANQGSEA come from the germline V gene. CDR3 residues: CSVELAGTTDTQYF. CDR3 sequence (DNA): TGCAGCGTTGAGCTAGCGGGGACCACAGATACGCAGTATTTT.

The J gene is TRBJ2-7, the V gene TRBV4-1, with TRBD1 matching 8 bases. The CDR3 loop spans 15 amino acids. V shed 0 bases, J shed 1 base, and the junction held 2 bases outside the gene matches. The V gene's germline CDR1 is MGHRA and CDR2 YSYEKL. The CDR3 DNA follows: TGCGCCAGCAGCCAAGACAGGGGGCGATCCTACGAGCAGTACTTC. The encoded protein is CASSQDRGRSYEQYF.

The J gene is TRBJ2-5, the V gene TRBV9; 11 bases align to TRBD2. Germline V gene lookup returns CDR1 SGDLS and CDR2 YYNGEE. The CDR3 sequence is 14 residues long. With 3 bases clipped from V and 4 bases from J, the junction kept 2 bases outside the gene matches. The CDR3 spells CASSGGLAVETQYF. CDR3 nucleotide sequence: TGTGCCAGCAGCGGGGGACTAGCGGTAGAGACCCAGTACTTC.